These T cell receptor beta chains were read from a single sample in a study of T-cell reconstitution after alpha-beta-depleted transplantation in children. TCRdb recomputed calls from the PCR reads with MiXCR, one row per CDR3 protein. This sample carries hundreds of thousands of distinct CDR3 sequences, around a third of them seen once, and the ten largest clones take around 2.5%. The sample was PBMCs from the stem cell graft donor, taken from the stem cell graft. All receptors derive from a human donor who donated a stem cell graft to a child with aplastic anemia. Each CDR3 is given with its conserved first and last residue. D genes are given only for firm matches. Clone size is stated in some rows and not others, as once, few, many or a class when expanded.

TGTGCCTGGAGTGAGACTAGCGGTGGATCCTACGAGCAGTACTTC CAWSETSGGSYEQYF TRBV30 NA 15 TRBD2 TRBJ2-7
TGTGCCAGCAGTTCCCAGCGGGCGCGCATGGGGGAGCTGTTTTTT CASSSQRARMGELFF TRBV7-8 few 15 NA TRBJ2-2
TGTGCCAGCAGCACGAAGCACAATGAGCAGTTCTTC CASSTKHNEQFF TRBV7-6 few 12 NA TRBJ2-1
TGTGCCAGCAGGTCCGACAGGGTATTCTCCTCACCCCTCCACTTT CASRSDRVFSSPLHF TRBV27 NA 15 TRBD1 TRBJ1-6
TGCAGTGCTAGTTTTGTTCGGTCCGCCGGAGATACGCAGTATTTT CSASFVRSAGDTQYF TRBV20-1 few 15 NA TRBJ2-3
TGCGCCAGCAGCAGCGGACGGGCCGGGGAAGGCTACACCTTC CASSSGRAGEGYTF TRBV5-1 NA 14 NA TRBJ1-2
TGTGCCAGCAGCTTCGGGCGGGGGACGCGCGTGAACACTGAAGCTTTCTTT CASSFGRGTRVNTEAFF TRBV11-3 NA 17 NA TRBJ1-1
TGTGCCAGCAGCTTAGAGGGGCTAGCCGCCTACAATGAGCAGTTCTTC CASSLEGLAAYNEQFF TRBV7-8 once 16 NA TRBJ2-1
TGTGCCAGCAGGACTCTGGGGGAGACTGAAGCTTTCTTT CASRTLGETEAFF TRBV27 few 13 NA TRBJ1-1
TGTGCCAGCAGCGGGACTAGCGGGTTCGGGGTCGGGGAGCTGTTTTTT CASSGTSGFGVGELFF TRBV7-2 NA 16 TRBD2 TRBJ2-2
TGTGCCACCAGCATTTTAGAGCTTGGTGAGCAGTTCTTC CATSILELGEQFF TRBV15 NA 13 NA TRBJ2-1
TGTGCCAGCAGCTCCCAGACAGGGGGCTATGGCTACACCTTC CASSSQTGGYGYTF TRBV7-2 NA 14 TRBD1 TRBJ1-2
TGCGCCAGCAGCCAAGATCGGGTCAGGGTAAACTATGGCTACACCTTC CASSQDRVRVNYGYTF TRBV4-3 few 16 NA TRBJ1-2
TGTGCCAGCAGCTTTAACGCGGAGGGTTCCTACGAGCAGTACTTC CASSFNAEGSYEQYF TRBV7-9 NA 15 NA TRBJ2-7
TGTGCCTGGAGGGCTGGGGGGCCCCTCCACTTT CAWRAGGPLHF TRBV30 NA 11 NA TRBJ1-6
TGCAGTGCTAGGGGTATCCGAGGCAATCAGCCCCAGCATTTT CSARGIRGNQPQHF TRBV20-1 NA 14 NA TRBJ1-5
TGCAGTGCTAGTACAGGTACAAGTCTAAATGAGCAGTTCTTC CSASTGTSLNEQFF TRBV20-1 few 14 NA TRBJ2-1
TGTGCCAGCAGGGAAAAAGAGACCCAGTACTTC CASREKETQYF TRBV6-5 few 11 NA TRBJ2-5